This TCR beta chain was captured by sequencing in a study of cytomegalovirus exposure and HLA in healthy donors. Study-level findings and limits: Among TCR beta chains, those listed as cytomegalovirus-associated numbered over 150. The tendency of first-cohort TCR clusters to co-occur in the 120 or so validation repertoires was identified by a subsequent analysis.

A roughly 120-subject validation cohort, separate from the approximately 670-subject first cohort, supplied the donors. Measured with immunoSEQ multiplex PCR; TCRdb has only the in-frame clones, and not every one. The sample lists 90,000 to 100,000 clones; around 85% were seen once. This clone was observed a handful of times. Antigen unknown. This CDR3 is 18 amino acids long. Sequenced: PBMCs. The genes are TRBV21-1 and TRBJ2-7; TRBD2, as called in the table, went unchecked against the DNA. TRBV21-1 constitutes a pseudogene. The clonotype comes from a woman in her 30s in good health and CMV-seronegative. The CDR3 is CASSKALTGGGEFYEQYF. The CDR3 coding sequence is TGTGCCAGCAGCAAAGCGTTGACCGGCGGGGGGGAATTCTACGAGCAGTACTTC.